This passage covers 21 T cell receptor beta chains from one sample sequenced in a study of blood T cell repertoires in COVID-19. This table comes from immunoSEQ multiplex PCR, and its TCRdb copy is limited to in-frame clones, with some not included. In the table there are roughly 120,000 clones, just under 85% of which are singletons. Sample: peripheral blood. These receptors all stem from a man between 70 and 80 years old with active or convalescent COVID-19.

V usage is TRBV27 and J usage is TRBJ1-2; 8 bases are shared with TRBD1. Germline values: CDR1 MNHEY, CDR2 SMNVEV (reference sequence). The CDR3 loop spans 15 amino acids. V lost 4 bases, J lost 8 bases, and 12 bases stayed unmatched. The CDR3 nucleotides are TGTGCCAGCAGTTCCCACGGCAGGGGGCATCGGGGCTACACCTTC. It specifies CASSSHGRGHRGYTF.

The CDR3 region has the DNA TGTGCCATCAGTGTCTCAGCGGGAGGTACCGGGGAGCTGTTTTTT. This codes for CAISVSAGGTGELFF. The gene calls are TRBV10-3 and TRBJ2-2, with 9 bases matching TRBD2. CDR1 ENHRY and CDR2 SYGVKD come from the germline V gene. Trimming cost V 4 bases and J 5 bases; bases outside gene matches: 5. This CDR3 spans 15 amino acids.

The chain combines TRBV9 with TRBJ2-3; a possible D gene is TRBD2 (5 bases). The V end lost 4 bases, the J end lost 6 bases, and 12 bases lay between the germline ends. Looked up from germline, CDR1 is SGDLS and CDR2 is YYNGEE. The CDR3 runs to 13 residues. Written as DNA, the CDR3 is TGTGCCAGCAGCCCCCGCCCGGGGGATACGCAGTATTTT. This sequence encodes CASSPRPGDTQYF.

V gene TRBV11-3 combines with J gene TRBJ2-1; 9 nucleotides align to TRBD1. Germline assignment: CDR1 SGHNT and CDR2 YENEEA. The CDR3 extends over 14 amino acids. V lost 7 bases, J lost 9 bases, and 10 bases stayed unmatched. The CDR3, as DNA: TGTGCCAGCAAGGGGACAGGGAATTTTGGTGAGCAGTTCTTC. It encodes CASKGTGNFGEQFF.

In DNA form, the CDR3 reads TGTGCCAGCAGTGGGGGACAGTATTTAAACTATGGCTACACCTTC. It is translated as CASSGGQYLNYGYTF. The chain employs TRBV28 and TRBJ1-2; TRBD1 aligns across 7 bases. The V gene's germline CDR1 is MDHEN and CDR2 SYDVKM. The CDR3 is 15 residues long. V was clipped by 5 bases and J by 2 bases; unmatched bases: 8.

In DNA, the CDR3 is TGTGCCAGCAGTTACGGGGGGGAGACTGAAGCTTTCTTT. It encodes CASSYGGETEAFF. The chain employs TRBV6-6 and TRBJ1-1; weak D call: TRBD1 (5 bases). The CDR3 spans 13 residues. V lost 2 bases to trimming and J lost 5 bases, with 9 bases between them. Germline-derived CDR1 and CDR2 are MNHNY and SVGAGI (reference sequence).

On this clone itself: Other DNA variants within this sample encode the same CDR3. This chain links TRBV5-1 with TRBJ2-5, with 9 bases fitting TRBD1. Germline V gene lookup returns CDR1 SGHRS and CDR2 YFSETQ. The ends lost 4 bases at V and 3 bases at J; junction bases unmatched: 4. The CDR3 is 14 residues long. In DNA, the CDR3 is TGCGCCAGCAGCATGGGACAGGGAGAAGAGACCCAGTACTTC. Translated: CASSMGQGEETQYF.

In regard to this clone: The same CDR3 is also encoded by other DNA sequences in this sample. This rearrangement joins TRBV4-3 to TRBJ2-7; weak D call: TRBD2 (5 bases). The CDR3 is 13 amino acids. Germline values: CDR1 LGHNA, CDR2 YSLEER. V dropped 0 bases and J dropped 6 bases, with 9 bases sitting between them. The CDR3 sequence is CASSQDPRGEQYF. CDR3 sequence (DNA): TGCGCCAGCAGCCAAGATCCACGGGGCGAGCAGTACTTC.

The chain combines TRBV15 with TRBJ1-3, with D uncertain. Germline CDR1 is LNHNV and CDR2 is YYDKDF (reference sequence). This CDR3 is built from 15 residues. V lost 0 bases, J lost 4 bases, and 10 bases lay in between. The CDR3 region is CATSRDRYRGNTIYF. DNA for the CDR3: TGTGCCACCAGCAGAGATCGGTACCGGGGAAACACCATATATTTT.

The table lists this clone with a few counts. The CDR3 coding sequence is TGTGCCAGTAGACGTCAAGAGTTTGGGGCCAACGTCCTGACTTTC. It codes for CASRRQEFGANVLTF. The chain joins TRBV19 to TRBJ2-6; D gene unclear. Between the trimmed V and J ends, which lost 6 bases and 3 bases, there was a span of 12 bases. Germline loops: CDR1 LNHDA, CDR2 SQIVND (reference sequence). The CDR3 extends over 15 amino acids. The whole variable domain, remainder taken from reference TRBV19 and TRBJ2-6, is DGGITQSPKYLFRKEGQNVTLSCEQNLNHDAMYWYRQDPGQGLRLIYYSQIVNDFQKGDIAEGYSVSREKKESFPLTVTSAQKNPTAFYLCASRRQEFGANVLTFGAGSRLTVL.

This clone appeared a few times. The genes are TRBV10-3 and TRBJ1-3, with D possibly matching TRBD1 (6 bases). The V end lost 3 bases, the J end lost 4 bases, and 13 bases lay between the germline ends. The germline V gene has CDR1 ENHRY and CDR2 SYGVKD. The CDR3 spans 15 residues. This CDR3 is CAISDAGARGNTIYF. DNA of the CDR3: TGTGCCATCAGTGATGCAGGGGCGAGAGGAAACACCATATATTTT.

DNA of the CDR3: TGTGCCAGCAGTCCCGGAGTAGGGACACAGAACACCGGGGAGCTGTTTTTT. Its translation is CASSPGVGTQNTGELFF. The chain is built from TRBV6-2 or TRBV6-3 and TRBJ2-2; perhaps TRBD1 as D (6 bases). This CDR3 is built from 17 residues. V was shortened by 5 bases and J by 1 base, with 17 bases between the two germline ends. CDR1 is MNHEY and CDR2 is SVGEGT in the germline V gene.

A few counts support this clone. The chain carries TRBV4-3 and TRBJ1-1, with D maybe TRBD1 (6 bases). Germline assignment: CDR1 LGHNA and CDR2 YSLEER. This CDR3 region has 16 residues. The germline V and J ends were trimmed by 1 base and 0 bases, with 12 bases remaining between them. DNA of the CDR3: TGCGCCAGCAGCCAAGGAGTAGGACAGATGAACACTGAAGCTTTCTTT. Its translation is CASSQGVGQMNTEAFF.

The chain joins TRBV7-2 to TRBJ1-2; D may be TRBD1 (6 bases). The CDR3 runs 17 residues. Per the germline V gene, CDR1 is SGHTA and CDR2 is FQGNSA. Trimming cost V 9 bases and J 0 bases, with 23 bases left between them. CDR3 protein: CASTGGAHRSTNYGYTF. The CDR3 DNA is TGTGCCAGTACGGGGGGGGCGCACCGATCCACTAACTATGGCTACACCTTC.

This clone was counted a single time. The chain uses TRBV5-1 and TRBJ2-5; 9 positions match TRBD2. CDR3 size: 17 residues. Germline-derived CDR1 and CDR2 are SGHRS and YFSETQ. The V and J ends lost 4 bases and 5 bases, in that order; junction bases with no gene match: 15. This CDR3 is CASSPGLATRGQETQYF. The CDR3 coding sequence is TGCGCCAGCAGCCCGGGACTAGCAACGAGGGGGCAGGAGACCCAGTACTTC.

The chain links TRBV24-1 to TRBJ2-3; TRBD2 is a possible D gene (6 bases). V dropped 4 bases and J dropped 0 bases, with 10 bases sitting between them. The CDR3 consists of 15 residues. Per germline, CDR1 KGHDR and CDR2 SFDVKD. The CDR3 DNA is TGTGCCACCAGTGAGGCTGCGGGAAGCACAGATACGCAGTATTTT. Amino acid sequence: CATSEAAGSTDTQYF.

The V and J genes are TRBV28 and TRBJ1-2, with unresolved D. Trimming took off 6 bases at V and 6 bases at J, with 11 bases between the two ends. The CDR3 length is 12 residues. Germline V gene sequence: CDR1 MDHEN, CDR2 SYDVKM. In DNA, the CDR3 is TGTGCCAGCAGCGGCAGGTGGGATGGCTACACCTTC. Amino acid sequence: CASSGRWDGYTF.

Only one count was recorded for this clone. V is TRBV11-3 and J is TRBJ2-2; 8 nucleotides agree with TRBD2. CDR1 and CDR2 (germline): SGHNT, YENEEA. The CDR3 loop spans 16 amino acids. The junction had 8 bases not matched to a gene; V was cut back by 2 bases and J by 6 bases. The CDR3 DNA reads as TGTGCCAGCAGCTTATCCAGGTCGGGGGGGCCCGGGGAGCTGTTTTTT. This encodes CASSLSRSGGPGELFF.

V is TRBV5-6 and J is TRBJ1-3; 7 bases match TRBD1. Trimming took 3 bases from V and 0 from J; bases not matched to a gene: 6. This CDR3 is 16 amino acids long. Germline lookup yields CDR1 SGHDT and CDR2 YYEEEE. For the CDR3, the DNA is TGTGCCAGCAGCTATCTCAGGGGGTTCTCTGGAAACACCATATATTTT. This codes for CASSYLRGFSGNTIYF.

The rearrangement uses TRBV5-6 and TRBJ2-3; D possibly corresponds to TRBD1 (6 bases). Germline V gene sequence: CDR1 SGHDT, CDR2 YYEEEE. V was trimmed by 4 bases and J by 0 bases, leaving 9 bases between them. The CDR3 contains 14 residues. CDR3 amino acids: CASSPGQSTDTQYF. The CDR3 nucleotides are TGTGCCAGCAGCCCCGGACAGAGCACAGATACGCAGTATTTT.

V is TRBV5-5 and J is TRBJ2-7; 8 bases align to TRBD2. There are 15 residues in the CDR3. The V and J ends lost 0 bases and 3 bases, in that order; junction bases with no gene match: 5. Germline V gene lookup returns CDR1 SGHKS and CDR2 YYEKEE (reference sequence). CDR3 DNA sequence: TGTGCCAGCAGCTTGGTTAGGGCGGGGGGCTACGAGCAGTACTTC. Translated, it gives CASSLVRAGGYEQYF.